This T cell receptor beta chain was sequenced during a study of blood T cell repertoires in COVID-19. Study in general: The cDNA or gDNA used as material had been derived from T cells, B-cell-depleted T cells, or PBMCs.

Original analysis: The assay estimated nucleated cells by amplifying reference gene primers. The assay was immunoSEQ multiplex PCR, and TCRdb's table has in-frame clones only and misses some. Clonal size and the V and J genes are those of that table, whereas D and trimming came from the DNA. The sample has 300,000 to 450,000 clones, more than 80% seen once. For recovered donors of Cohort 3, there were two negative PCRs, clearance, or symptom resolution. The CDR3 consists of 14 residues. Trimming cost V 6 bases and J 4 bases, with 16 bases left between them. CDR1 is SGHRS, CDR2 YFSETQ, per germline. The clonotype was recovered from a man younger than 35 who had recovered from COVID-19. The V gene is TRBV5-1, the J gene TRBJ1-1, with D possibly TRBD1 on 6 matching bases. What was sequenced was PBMCs or T cells enriched from blood (not recorded which). The CDR3 bases are TGCGCCAGCACCAGGGGTACTCCTCTCACTGAAGCTTTCTTT. It specifies CASTRGTPLTEAFF.